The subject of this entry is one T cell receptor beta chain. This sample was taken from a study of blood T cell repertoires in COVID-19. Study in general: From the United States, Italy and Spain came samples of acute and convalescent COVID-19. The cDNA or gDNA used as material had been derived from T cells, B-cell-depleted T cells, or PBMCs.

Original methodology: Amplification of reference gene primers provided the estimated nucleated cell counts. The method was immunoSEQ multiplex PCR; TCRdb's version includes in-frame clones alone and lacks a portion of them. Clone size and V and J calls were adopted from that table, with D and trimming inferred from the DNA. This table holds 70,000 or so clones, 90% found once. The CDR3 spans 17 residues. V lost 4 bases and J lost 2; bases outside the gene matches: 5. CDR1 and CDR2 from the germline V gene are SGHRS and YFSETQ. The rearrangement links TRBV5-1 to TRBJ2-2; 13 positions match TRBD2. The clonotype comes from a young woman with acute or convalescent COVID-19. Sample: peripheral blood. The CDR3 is CASSGGLAGFNTGELFF. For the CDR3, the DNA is TGCGCCAGCAGCGGGGGACTAGCGGGGTTTAACACCGGGGAGCTGTTTTTT. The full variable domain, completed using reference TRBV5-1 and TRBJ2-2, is KAGVTQTPRYLIKTRGQQVTLSCSPISGHRSVSWYQQTPGQGLQFLFEYFSETQRNKGNFPGRFSGRQFSNSRSEMNVSTLELGDSALYLCASSGGLAGFNTGELFFGEGSRLTVL.